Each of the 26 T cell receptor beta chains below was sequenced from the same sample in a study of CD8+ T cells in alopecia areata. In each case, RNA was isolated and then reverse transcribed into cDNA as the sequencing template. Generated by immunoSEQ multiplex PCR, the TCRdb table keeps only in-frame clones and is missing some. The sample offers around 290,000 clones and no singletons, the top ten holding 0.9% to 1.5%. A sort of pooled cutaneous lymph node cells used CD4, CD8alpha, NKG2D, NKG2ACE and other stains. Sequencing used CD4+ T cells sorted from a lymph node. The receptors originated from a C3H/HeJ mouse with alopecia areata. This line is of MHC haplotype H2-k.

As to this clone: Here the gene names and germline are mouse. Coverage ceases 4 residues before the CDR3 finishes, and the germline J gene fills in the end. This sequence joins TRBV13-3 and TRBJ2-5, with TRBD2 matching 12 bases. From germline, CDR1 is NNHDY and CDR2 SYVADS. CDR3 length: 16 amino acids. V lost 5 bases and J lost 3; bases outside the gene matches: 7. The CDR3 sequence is CASSRLGGRGQDTQYF. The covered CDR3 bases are TGTGCCAGCAGCCGACTGGGGGGGCGCGGGCAAGAC.

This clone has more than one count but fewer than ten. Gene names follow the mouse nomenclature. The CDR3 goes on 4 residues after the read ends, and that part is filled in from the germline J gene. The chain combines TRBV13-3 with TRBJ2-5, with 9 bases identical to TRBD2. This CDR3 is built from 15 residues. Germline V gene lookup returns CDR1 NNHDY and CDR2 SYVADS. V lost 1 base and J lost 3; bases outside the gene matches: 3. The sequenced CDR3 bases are TGTGCCAGCAGTGATATGACTGGGGGTCAAGAC. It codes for CASSDMTGGQD. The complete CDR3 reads CASSDMTGGQDTQYF.

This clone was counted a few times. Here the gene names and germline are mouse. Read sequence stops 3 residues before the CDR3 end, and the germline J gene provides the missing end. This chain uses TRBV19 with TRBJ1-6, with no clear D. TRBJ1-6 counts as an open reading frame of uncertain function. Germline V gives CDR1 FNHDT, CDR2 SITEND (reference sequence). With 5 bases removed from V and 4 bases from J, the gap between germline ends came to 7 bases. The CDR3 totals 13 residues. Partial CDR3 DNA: TGTGCCAGCAGGACAAAATATAATTCGCCC. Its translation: CASRTKYNSP. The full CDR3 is CASRTKYNSPLYF.

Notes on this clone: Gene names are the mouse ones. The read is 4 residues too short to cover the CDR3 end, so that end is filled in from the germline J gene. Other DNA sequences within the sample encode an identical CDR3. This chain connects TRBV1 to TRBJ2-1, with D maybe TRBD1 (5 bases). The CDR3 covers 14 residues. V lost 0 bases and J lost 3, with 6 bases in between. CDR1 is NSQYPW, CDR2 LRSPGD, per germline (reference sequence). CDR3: CTCSAEQGYAEQFF. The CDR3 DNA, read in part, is TGCACCTGCAGTGCAGAGCAGGGCTATGCT.

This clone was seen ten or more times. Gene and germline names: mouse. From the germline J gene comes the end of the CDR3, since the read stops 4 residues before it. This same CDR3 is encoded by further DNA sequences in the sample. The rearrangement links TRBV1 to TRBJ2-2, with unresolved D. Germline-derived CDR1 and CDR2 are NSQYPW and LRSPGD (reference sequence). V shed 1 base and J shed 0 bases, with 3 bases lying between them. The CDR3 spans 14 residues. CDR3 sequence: CTCSAAANTGQLYF. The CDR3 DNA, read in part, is TGCACCTGCAGTGCAGCTGCAAACACCGGG.

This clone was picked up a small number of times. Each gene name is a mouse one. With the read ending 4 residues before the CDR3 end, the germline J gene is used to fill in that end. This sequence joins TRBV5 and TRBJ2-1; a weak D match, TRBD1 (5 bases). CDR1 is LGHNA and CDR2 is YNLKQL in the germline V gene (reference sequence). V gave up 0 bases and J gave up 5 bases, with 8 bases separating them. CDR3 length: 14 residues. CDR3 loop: CASSQDGQNAEQFF. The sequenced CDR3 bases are TGTGCCAGCAGCCAAGACGGACAAAATGCT.

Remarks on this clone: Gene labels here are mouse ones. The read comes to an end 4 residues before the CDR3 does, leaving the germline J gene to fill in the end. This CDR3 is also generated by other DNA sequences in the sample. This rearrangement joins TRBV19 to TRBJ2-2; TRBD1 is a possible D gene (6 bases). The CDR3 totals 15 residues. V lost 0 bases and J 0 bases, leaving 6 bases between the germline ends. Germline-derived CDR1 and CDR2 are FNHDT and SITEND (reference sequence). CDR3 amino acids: CASSIAGANTGQLYF. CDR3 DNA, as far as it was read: TGTGCCAGCAGTATAGCAGGGGCAAACACCGGG.

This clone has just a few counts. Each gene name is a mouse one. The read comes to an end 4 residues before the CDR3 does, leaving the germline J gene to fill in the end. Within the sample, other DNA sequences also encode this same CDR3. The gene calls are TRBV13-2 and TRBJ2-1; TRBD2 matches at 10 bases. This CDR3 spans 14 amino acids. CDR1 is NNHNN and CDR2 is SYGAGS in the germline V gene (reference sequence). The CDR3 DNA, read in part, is TGTGCCAGCGGTGAGCTGGGGGGGCCAGCT. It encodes CASGELGGPA. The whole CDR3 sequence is CASGELGGPAEQFF.

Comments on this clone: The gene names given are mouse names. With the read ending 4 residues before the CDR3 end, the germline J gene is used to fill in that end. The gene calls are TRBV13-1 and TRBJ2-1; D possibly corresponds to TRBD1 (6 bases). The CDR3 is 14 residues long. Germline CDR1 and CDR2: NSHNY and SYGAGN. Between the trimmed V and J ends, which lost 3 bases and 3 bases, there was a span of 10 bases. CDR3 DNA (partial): TGTGCCAGCAGTGCAGGGGAGATCTATGCT. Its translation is CASSAGEIYA. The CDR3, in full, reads CASSAGEIYAEQFF.

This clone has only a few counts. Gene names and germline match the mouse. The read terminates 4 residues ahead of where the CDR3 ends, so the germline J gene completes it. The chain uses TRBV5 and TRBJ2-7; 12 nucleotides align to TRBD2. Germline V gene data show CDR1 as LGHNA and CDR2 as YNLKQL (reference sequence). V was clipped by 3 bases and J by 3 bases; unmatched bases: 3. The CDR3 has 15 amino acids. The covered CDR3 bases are TGTGCCAGCAGCCAGACTGGGGGGGCCTTCTAT. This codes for CASSQTGGAFY. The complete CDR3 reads CASSQTGGAFYEQYF.

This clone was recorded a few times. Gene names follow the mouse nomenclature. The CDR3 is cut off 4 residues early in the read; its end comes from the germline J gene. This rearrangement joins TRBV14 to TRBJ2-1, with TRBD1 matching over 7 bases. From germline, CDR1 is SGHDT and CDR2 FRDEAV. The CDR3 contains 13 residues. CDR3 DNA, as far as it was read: TGTGCCAGCAGTCAGACAGGGAGGGCT. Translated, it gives CASSQTGRA. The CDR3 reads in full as CASSQTGRAEQFF.

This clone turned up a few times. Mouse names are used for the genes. The part of the CDR3 DNA that was read is TGTGCCAGCAGTGAAGGACAGGGGGCGCTGAATTCGCCC. It codes for CASSEGQGALNSP. In full, the CDR3 is CASSEGQGALNSPLYF. The chain combines TRBV13-1 with TRBJ1-6; 11 bases fit TRBD1. The read halts 3 residues ahead of the CDR3 end, with the missing end drawn from the germline J gene. TRBJ1-6 is given ORF status, its function remaining uncertain. Germline CDR1 reads NSHNY; CDR2 reads SYGAGN. The CDR3 runs 16 residues. V shed 2 bases and J 7 bases; nucleotides not matched to a gene: 5.

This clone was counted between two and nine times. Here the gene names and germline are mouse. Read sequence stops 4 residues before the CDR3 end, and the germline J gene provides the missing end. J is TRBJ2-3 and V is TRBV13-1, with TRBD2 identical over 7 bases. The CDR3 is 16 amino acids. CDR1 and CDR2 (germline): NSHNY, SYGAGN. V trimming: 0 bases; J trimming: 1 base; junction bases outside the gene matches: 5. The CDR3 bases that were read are TGTGCCAGCAGTGATGTCTGGGGGAGGGGTGCAGAA. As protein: CASSDVWGRGAE. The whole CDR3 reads CASSDVWGRGAETLYF.

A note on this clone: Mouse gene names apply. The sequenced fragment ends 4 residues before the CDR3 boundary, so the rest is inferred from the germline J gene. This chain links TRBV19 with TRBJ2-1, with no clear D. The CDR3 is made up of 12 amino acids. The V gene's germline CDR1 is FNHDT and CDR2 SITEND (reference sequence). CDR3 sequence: CASSIARAEQFF. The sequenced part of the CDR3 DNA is TGTGCCAGCAGTATAGCCAGGGCT.

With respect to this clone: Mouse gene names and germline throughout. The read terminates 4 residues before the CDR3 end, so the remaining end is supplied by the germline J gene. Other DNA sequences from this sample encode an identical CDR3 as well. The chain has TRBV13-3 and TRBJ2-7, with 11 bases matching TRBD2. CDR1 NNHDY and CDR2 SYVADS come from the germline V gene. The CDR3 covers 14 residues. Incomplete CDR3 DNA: TGTGCCAGCAGTCCAGACTGGGGGGGGTAT. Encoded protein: CASSPDWGGY. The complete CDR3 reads CASSPDWGGYEQYF.

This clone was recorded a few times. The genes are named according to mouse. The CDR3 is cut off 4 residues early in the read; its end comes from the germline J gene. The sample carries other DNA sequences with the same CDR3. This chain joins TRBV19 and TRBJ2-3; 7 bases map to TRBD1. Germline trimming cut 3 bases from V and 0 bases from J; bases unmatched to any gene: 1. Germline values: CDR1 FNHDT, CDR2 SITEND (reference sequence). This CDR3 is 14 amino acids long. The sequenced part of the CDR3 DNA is TGTGCCAGCAGTAACAGGGGCAGTGCAGAA. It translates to CASSNRGSAE. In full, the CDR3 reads CASSNRGSAETLYF. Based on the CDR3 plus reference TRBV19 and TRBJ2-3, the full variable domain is GGIITQTPKFLIGQEGQKLTLKCQQNFNHDTMYWYRQDSGKGLRLIYYSITENDLQKGDLSEGYDASREKKSSFSLTVTSAQKNEMAVFLCASSNRGSAETLYFGSGTRLTVL.

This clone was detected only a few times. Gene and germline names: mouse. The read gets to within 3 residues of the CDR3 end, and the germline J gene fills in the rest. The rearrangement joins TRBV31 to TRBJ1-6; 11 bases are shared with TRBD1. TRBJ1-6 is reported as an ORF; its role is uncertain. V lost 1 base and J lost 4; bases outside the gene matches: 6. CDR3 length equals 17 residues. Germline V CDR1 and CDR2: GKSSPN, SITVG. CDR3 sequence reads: CAWSQPGQGVYNSPLYF. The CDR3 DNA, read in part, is TGTGCCTGGAGTCAACCGGGACAGGGGGTTTATAATTCGCCC.

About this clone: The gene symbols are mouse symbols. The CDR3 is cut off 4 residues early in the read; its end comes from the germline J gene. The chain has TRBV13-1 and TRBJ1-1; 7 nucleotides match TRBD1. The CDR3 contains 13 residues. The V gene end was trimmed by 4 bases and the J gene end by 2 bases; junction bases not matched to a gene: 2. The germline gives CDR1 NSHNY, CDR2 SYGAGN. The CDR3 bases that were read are TGTGCCAGCAGTACAGGGGATAACACA. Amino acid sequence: CASSTGDNT. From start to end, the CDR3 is CASSTGDNTEVFF.

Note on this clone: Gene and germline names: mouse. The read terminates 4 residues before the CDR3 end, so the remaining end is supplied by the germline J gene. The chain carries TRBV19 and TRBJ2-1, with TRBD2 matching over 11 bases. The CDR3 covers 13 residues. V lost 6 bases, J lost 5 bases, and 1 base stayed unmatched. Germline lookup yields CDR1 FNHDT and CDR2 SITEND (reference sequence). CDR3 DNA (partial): TGTGCCAGCAAGGACTGGGGGGATGCT. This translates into CASKDWGDA. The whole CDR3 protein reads CASKDWGDAEQFF.

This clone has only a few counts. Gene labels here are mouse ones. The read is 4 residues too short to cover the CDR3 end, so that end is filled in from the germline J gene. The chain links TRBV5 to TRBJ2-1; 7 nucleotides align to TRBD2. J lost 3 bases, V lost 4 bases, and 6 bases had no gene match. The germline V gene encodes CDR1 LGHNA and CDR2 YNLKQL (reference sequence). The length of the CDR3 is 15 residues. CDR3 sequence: CASSPRGGIYAEQFF. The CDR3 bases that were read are TGTGCCAGCAGCCCCCGGGGGGGGATCTATGCT.

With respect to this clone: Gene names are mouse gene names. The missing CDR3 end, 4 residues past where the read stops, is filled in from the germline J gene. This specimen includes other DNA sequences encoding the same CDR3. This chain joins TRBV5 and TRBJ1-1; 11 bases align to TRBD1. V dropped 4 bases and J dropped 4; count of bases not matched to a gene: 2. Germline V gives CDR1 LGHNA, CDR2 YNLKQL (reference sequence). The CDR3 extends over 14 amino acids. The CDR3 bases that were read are TGTGCCAGCAGCCCCGGGACAGGGGGCACA. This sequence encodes CASSPGTGGT. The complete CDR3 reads CASSPGTGGTEVFF.

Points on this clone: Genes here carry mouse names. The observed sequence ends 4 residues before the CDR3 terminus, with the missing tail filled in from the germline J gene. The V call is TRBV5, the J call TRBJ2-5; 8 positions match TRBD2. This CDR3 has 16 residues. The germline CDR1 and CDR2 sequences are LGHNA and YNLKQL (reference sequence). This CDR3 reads CASSQVSWGVEDTQYF. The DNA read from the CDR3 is TGTGCCAGCAGCCAAGTTTCCTGGGGGGTGGAAGAC.

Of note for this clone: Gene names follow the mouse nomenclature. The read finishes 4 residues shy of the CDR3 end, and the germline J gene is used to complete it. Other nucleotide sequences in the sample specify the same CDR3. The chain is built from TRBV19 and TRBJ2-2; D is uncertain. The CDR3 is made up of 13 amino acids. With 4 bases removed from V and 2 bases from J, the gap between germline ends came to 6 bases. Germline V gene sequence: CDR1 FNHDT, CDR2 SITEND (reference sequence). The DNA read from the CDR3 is TGTGCCAGCAGTCAACAGAACACCGGG. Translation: CASSQQNTG. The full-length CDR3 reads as CASSQQNTGQLYF.

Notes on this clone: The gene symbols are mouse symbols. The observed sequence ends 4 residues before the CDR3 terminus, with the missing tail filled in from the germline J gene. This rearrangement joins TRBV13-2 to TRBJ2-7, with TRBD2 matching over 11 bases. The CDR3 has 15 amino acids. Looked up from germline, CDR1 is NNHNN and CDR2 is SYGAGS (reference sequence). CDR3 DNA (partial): TGTGCCAGCGGTGATGGGGACTGGGGGCAATAT. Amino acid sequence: CASGDGDWGQY. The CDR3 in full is CASGDGDWGQYEQYF.

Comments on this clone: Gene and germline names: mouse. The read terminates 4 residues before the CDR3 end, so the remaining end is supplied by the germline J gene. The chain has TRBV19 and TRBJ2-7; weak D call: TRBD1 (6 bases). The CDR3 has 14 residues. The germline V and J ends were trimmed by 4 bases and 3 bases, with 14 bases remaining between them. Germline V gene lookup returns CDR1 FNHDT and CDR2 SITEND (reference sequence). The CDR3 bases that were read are TGTGCCAGCAGTCCTCCGGGACACCTCTAT. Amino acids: CASSPPGHLY. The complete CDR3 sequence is CASSPPGHLYEQYF. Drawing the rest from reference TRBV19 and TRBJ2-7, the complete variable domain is GGIITQTPKFLIGQEGQKLTLKCQQNFNHDTMYWYRQDSGKGLRLIYYSITENDLQKGDLSEGYDASREKKSSFSLTVTSAQKNEMAVFLCASSPPGHLYEQYFGPGTRLTVL.

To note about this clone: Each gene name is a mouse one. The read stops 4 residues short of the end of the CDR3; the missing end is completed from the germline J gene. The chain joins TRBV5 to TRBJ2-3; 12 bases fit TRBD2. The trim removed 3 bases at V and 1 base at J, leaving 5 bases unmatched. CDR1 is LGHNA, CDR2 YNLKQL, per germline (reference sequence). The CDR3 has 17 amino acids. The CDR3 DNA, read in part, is TGTGCCAGCAGCCATCAGGGACTGGGGGGAGGTGCAGAA. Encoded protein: CASSHQGLGGGAE. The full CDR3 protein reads CASSHQGLGGGAETLYF.